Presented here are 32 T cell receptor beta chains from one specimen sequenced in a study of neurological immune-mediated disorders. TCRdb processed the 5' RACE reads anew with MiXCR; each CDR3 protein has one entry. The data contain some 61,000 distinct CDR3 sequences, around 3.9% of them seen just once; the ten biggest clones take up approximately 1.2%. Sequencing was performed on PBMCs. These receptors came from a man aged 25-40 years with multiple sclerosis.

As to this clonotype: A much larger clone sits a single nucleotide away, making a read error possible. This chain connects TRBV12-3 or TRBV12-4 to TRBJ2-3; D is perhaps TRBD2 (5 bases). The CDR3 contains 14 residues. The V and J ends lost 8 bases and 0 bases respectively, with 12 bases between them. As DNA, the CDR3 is TGTGCCAGCGAAATCGGGGAAAGCACAGATACGCAGTATTTT. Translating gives CASEIGESTDTQYF.

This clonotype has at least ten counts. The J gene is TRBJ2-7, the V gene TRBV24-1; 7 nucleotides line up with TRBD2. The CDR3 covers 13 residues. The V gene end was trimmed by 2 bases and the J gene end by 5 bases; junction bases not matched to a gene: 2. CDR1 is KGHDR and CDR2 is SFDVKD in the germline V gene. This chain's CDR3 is CATSDSSGDEQYF. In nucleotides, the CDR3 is TGTGCCACCAGTGATTCCAGCGGGGACGAGCAGTACTTC.

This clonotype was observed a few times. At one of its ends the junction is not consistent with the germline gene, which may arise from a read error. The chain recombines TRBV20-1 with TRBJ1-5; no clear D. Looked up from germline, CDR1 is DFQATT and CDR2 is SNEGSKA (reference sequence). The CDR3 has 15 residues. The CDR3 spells CSARDVGRIHQPQNF. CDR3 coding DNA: TGCAGTGCTAGAGATGTTGGCAGGATCCATCAGCCCCAGAATTTT.

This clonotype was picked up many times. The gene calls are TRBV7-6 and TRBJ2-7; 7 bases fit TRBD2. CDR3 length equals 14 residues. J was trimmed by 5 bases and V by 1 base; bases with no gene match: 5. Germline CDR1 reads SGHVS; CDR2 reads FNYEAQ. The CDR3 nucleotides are TGTGCCAGCAGCTTAGGAGGGACTAAAGACGAGCAGTACTTC. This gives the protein CASSLGGTKDEQYF.

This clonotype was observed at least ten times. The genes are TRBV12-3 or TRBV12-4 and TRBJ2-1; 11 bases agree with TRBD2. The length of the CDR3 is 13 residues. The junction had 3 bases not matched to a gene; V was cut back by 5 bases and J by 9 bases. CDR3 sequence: CASSLSGGVEQFF. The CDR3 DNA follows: TGTGCCAGCAGTCTTAGCGGGGGGGTTGAGCAGTTCTTC.

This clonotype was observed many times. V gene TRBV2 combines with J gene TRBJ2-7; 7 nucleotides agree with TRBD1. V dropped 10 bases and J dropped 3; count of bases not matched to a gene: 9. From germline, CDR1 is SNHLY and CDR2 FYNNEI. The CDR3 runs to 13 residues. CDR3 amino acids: CATQGVGNYEQYF. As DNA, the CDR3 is TGTGCCACCCAGGGGGTGGGGAACTACGAGCAGTACTTC.

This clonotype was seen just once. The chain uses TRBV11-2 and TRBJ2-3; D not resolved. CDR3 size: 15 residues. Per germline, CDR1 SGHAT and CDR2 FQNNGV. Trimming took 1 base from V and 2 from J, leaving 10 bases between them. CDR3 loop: CASSLVPAYTDTQYF. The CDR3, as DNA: TGTGCCAGCAGCTTAGTTCCAGCGTACACAGATACGCAGTATTTT.

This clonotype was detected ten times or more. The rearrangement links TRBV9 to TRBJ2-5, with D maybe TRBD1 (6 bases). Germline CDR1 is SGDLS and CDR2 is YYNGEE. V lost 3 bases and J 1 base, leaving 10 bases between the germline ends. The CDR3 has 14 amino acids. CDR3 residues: CASSGGTLQETQYF. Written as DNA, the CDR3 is TGTGCCAGCAGCGGAGGGACACTCCAAGAGACCCAGTACTTC.

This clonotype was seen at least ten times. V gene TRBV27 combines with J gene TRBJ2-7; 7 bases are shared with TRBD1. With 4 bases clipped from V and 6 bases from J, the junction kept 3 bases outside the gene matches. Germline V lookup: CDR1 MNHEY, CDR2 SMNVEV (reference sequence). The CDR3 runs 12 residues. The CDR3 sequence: CASSSRQGEQYF. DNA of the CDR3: TGTGCCAGCAGTTCCCGACAGGGCGAGCAGTACTTC.

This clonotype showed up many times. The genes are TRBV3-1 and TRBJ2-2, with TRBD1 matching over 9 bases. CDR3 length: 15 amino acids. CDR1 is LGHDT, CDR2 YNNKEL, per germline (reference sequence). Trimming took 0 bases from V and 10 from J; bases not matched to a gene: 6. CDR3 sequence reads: CASSQDGTGRPELFF. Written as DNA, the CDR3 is TGTGCCAGCAGCCAAGACGGGACAGGGCGCCCGGAGCTGTTTTTT.

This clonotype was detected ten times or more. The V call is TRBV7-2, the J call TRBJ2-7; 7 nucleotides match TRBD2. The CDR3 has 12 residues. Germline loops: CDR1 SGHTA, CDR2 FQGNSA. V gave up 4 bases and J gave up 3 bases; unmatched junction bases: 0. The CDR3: CASSSSGYEQYF. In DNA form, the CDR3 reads TGTGCCAGCAGCTCTAGCGGCTACGAGCAGTACTTC.

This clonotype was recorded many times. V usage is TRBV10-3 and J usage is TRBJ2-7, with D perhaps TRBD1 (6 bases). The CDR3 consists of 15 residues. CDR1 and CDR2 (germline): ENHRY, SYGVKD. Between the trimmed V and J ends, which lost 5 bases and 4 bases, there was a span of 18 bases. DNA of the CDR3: TGTGCCATCAGTCCCCCCCTACAGGGAACTTACGAGCAGTACTTC. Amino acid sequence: CAISPPLQGTYEQYF.

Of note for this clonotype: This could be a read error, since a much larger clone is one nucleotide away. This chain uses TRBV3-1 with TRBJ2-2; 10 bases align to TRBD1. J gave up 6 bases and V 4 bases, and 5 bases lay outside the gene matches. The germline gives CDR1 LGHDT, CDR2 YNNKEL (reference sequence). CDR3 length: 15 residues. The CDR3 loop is CASSLGQGDAGELFF. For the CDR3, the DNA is TGTGCCAGCAGCCTCGGACAGGGGGACGCCGGGGAGCTGTTTTTT.

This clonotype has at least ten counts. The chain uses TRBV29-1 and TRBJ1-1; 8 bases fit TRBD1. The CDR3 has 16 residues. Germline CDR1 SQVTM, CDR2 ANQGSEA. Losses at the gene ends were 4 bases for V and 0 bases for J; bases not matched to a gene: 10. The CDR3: CSVVDRAGLMNTEAFF. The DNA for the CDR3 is TGCAGCGTTGTGGACAGGGCGGGACTAATGAACACTGAAGCTTTCTTT.

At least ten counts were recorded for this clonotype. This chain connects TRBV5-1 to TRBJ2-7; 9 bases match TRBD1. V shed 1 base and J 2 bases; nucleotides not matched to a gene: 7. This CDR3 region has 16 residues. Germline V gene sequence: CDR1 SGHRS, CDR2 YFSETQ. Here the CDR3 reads CASSLTYRQGAYEQYF. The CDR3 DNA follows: TGCGCCAGCAGCTTGACCTATAGACAGGGGGCCTACGAGCAGTACTTC.

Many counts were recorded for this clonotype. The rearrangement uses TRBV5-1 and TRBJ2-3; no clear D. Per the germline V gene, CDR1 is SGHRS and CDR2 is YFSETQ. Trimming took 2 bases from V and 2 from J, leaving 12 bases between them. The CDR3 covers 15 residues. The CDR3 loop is CASSFGSGTTDTQYF. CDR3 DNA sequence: TGCGCCAGCAGCTTCGGCAGTGGTACCACAGATACGCAGTATTTT.

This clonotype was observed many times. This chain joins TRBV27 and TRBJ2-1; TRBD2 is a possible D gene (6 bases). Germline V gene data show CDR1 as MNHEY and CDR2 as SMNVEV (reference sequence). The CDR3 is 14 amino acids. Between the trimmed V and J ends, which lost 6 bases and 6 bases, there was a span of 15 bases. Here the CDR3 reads CASSRGFGGNEQFF. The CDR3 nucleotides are TGTGCCAGCAGCCGGGGTTTCGGGGGCAATGAGCAGTTCTTC.

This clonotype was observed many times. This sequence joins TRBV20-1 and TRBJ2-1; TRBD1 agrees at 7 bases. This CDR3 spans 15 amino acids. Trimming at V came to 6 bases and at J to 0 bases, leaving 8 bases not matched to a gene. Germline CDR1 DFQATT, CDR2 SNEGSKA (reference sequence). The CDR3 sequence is CSANRGPSSYNEQFF. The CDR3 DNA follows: TGCAGTGCGAACAGGGGCCCGAGCTCCTACAATGAGCAGTTCTTC.

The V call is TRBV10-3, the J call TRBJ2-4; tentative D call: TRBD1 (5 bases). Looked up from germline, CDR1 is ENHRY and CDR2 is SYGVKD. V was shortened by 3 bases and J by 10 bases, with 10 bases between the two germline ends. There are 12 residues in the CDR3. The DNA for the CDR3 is TGTGCCATCAGTGACCAGGGAAAAATTCAGTACTTC. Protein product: CAISDQGKIQYF.

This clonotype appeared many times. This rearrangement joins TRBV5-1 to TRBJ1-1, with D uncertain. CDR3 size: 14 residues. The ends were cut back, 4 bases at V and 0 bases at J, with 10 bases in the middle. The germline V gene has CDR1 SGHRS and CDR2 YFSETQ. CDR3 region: CASSLIGVNTEAFF. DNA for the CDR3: TGCGCCAGCAGCCTTATTGGGGTGAACACTGAAGCTTTCTTT.

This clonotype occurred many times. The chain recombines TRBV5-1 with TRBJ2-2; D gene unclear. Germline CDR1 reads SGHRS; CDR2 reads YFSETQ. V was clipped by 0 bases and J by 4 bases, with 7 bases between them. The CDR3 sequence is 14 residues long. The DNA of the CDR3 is TGCGCCAGCAGCTTGGGTATCGCCACCGGGGAGCTGTTTTTT. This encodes CASSLGIATGELFF.

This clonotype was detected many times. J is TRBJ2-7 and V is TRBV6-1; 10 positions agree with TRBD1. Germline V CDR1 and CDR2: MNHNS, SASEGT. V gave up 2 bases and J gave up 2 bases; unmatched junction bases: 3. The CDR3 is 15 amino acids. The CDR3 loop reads CASSEWTGGPYEQYF. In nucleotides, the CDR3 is TGTGCCAGCAGTGAATGGACAGGGGGGCCCTACGAGCAGTACTTC.

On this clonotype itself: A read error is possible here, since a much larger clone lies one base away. CDR3 nucleotides: TGTGCCAGAAGCGGTACTGAAGCTTTCTTT. This gives the protein CARSGTEAFF. The chain carries TRBV7-9 and TRBJ1-1; no reliable D call. The CDR3 extends over 10 amino acids. Trimming pared 9 bases from V and 5 bases from J, leaving 7 bases between. Germline lookup yields CDR1 SEHNR and CDR2 FQNEAQ (reference sequence).

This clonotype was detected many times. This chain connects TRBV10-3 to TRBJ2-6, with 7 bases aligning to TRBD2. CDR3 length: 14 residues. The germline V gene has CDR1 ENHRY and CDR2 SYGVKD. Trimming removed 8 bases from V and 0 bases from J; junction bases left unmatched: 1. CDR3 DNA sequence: TGTGCCATCGGGGACTACTCTGGGGCCAACGTCCTGACTTTC. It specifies CAIGDYSGANVLTF.

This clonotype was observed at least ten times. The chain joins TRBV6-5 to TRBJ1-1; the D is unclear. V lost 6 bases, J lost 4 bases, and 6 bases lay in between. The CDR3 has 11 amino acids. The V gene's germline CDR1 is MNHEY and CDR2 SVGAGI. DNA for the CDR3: TGTGCCAGCAGCAAGGGCACTGAAGCTTTCTTT. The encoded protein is CASSKGTEAFF.

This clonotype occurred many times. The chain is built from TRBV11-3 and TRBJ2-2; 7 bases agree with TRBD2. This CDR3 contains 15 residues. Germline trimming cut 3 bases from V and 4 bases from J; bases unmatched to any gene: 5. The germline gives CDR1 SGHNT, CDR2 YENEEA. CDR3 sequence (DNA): TGTGCCAGCAGCTTTAGGGGAGGGAGCACCGGGGAGCTGTTTTTT. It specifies CASSFRGGSTGELFF.

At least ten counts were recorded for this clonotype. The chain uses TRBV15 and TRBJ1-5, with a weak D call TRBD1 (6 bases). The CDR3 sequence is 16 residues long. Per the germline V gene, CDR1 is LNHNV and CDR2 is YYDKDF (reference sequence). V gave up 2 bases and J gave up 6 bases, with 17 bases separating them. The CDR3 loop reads CATSRTQGIVSQPQHF. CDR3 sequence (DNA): TGTGCCACCAGCAGAACTCAGGGGATCGTTAGTCAGCCCCAGCATTTT.

The CDR3 DNA follows: TGCGCCAGCAGCTTGGCCAATACAGGGGGCTACGAGCAGTACTTC. This encodes CASSLANTGGYEQYF. The chain recombines TRBV5-1 with TRBJ2-7; 8 bases agree with TRBD1. CDR1 and CDR2 from the germline V gene are SGHRS and YFSETQ. Trimming cost V 0 bases and J 3 bases; bases outside gene matches: 5. The length of the CDR3 is 15 residues.

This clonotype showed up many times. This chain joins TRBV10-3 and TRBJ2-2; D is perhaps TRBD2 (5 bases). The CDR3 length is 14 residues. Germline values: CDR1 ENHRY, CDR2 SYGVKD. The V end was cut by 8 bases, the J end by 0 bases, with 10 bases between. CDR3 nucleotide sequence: TGTGCCATCCCTGGGAGCCCGAACACCGGGGAGCTGTTTTTT. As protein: CAIPGSPNTGELFF.

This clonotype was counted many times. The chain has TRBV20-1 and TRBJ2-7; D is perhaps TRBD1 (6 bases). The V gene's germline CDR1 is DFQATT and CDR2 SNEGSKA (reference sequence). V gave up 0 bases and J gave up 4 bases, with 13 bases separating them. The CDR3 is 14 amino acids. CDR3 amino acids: CSARDPGRGYEQYF. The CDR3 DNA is TGCAGTGCTAGAGATCCAGGCAGGGGTTACGAGCAGTACTTC.

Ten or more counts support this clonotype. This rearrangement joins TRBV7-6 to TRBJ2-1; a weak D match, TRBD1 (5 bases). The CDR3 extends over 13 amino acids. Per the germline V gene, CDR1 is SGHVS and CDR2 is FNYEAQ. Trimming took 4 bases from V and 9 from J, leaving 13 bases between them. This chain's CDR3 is CASSSQMGREQFF. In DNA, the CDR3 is TGTGCCAGCAGCTCCCAAATGGGGCGTGAGCAGTTCTTC.

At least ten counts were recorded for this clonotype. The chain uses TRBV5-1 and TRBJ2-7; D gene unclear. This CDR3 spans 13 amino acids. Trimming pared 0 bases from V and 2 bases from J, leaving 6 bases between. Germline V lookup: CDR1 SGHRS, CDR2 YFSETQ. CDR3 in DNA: TGCGCCAGCAGCTTGGTCTCTCCCTACGAGCAGTACTTC. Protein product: CASSLVSPYEQYF.